This entry describes one T cell receptor (beta chain). What it binds is unknown. This sample was taken from a study of blood T cells in healthy people across ages. Study results and caveats: The percentage of naive T cells correlated strongly with TCR beta diversity. A greater number of naive CD4+ cells and higher diversity distinguished long-lived donors from aged donors.

Germline values: CDR1 DFQATT, CDR2 SNEGSKA (reference sequence). This CDR3 is 15 amino acids long. Trimming shortened V by 3 bases and J by 0 bases, and 12 bases separated the two germline ends. The authors ran a second PCR of roughly 6 to 12 cycles using a sample-barcoded 5' primer and a J-beta primer mix. From the 5' RACE reads, TCRdb called clonotypes with MiXCR, one entry per CDR3 protein. The table has about 970,000 distinct CDR3 sequences, roughly half seen once. The rearrangement uses TRBV20-1 and TRBJ2-1; D might be TRBD1 (6 bases). The source material was blood. The origin of this receptor is a woman aged 60-70 years in good health. CDR3 bases: TGCAGTGCTAGCGCAGGGGCGAGCTCCTACAATGAGCAGTTCTTC. It specifies CSASAGASSYNEQFF.